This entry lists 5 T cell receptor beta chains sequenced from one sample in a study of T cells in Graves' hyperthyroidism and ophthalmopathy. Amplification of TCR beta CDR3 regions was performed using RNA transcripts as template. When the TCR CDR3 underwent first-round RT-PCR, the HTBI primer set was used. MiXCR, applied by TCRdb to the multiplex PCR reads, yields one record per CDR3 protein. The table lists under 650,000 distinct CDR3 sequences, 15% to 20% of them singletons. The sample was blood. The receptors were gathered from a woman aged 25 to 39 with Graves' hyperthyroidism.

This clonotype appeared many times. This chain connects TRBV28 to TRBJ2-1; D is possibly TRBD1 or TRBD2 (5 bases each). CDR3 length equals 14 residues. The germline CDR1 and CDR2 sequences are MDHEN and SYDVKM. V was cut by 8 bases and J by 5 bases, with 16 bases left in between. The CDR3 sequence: CASLTRGRNNEQFF. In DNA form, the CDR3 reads TGTGCCAGCCTCACTAGGGGTAGGAACAATGAGCAGTTCTTC.

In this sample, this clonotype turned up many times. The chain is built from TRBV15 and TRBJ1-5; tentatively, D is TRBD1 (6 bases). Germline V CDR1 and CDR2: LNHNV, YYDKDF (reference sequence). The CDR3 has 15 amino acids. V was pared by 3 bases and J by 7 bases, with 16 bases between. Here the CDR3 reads CATSRGAPMTQPQHF. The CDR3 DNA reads TGTGCCACCAGCAGGGGGGCCCCTATGACGCAGCCCCAGCATTTT.

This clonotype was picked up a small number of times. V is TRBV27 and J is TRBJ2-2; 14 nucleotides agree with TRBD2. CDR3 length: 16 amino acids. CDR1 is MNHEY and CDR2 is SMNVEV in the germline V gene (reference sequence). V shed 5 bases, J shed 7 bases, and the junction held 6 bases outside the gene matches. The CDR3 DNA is TGTGCCAGCAGTACTCCGACTAGCGGGAGGGTCGGGGAGCTGTTTTTT. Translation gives CASSTPTSGRVGELFF.

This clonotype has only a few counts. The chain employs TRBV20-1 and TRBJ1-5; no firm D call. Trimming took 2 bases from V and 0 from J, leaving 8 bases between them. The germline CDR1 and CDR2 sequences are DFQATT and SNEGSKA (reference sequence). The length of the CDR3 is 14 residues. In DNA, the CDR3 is TGCAGTGCTAGACTGGGGTATAGCAATCAGCCCCAGCATTTT. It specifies CSARLGYSNQPQHF.

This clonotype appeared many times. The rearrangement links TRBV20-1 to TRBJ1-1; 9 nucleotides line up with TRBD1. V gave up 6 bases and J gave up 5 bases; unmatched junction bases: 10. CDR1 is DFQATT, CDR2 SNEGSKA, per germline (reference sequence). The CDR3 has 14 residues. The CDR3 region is CSAMAGTGSTEAFF. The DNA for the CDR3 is TGCAGTGCAATGGCCGGGACAGGGAGTACTGAAGCTTTCTTT.